The rows below give T cell receptor beta chains drawn from one sample of a study of blood T cell repertoires in COVID-19. Assay: immunoSEQ multiplex PCR; the TCRdb copy retains only in-frame clones and omits some. The data contain fewer than 250,000 clones, approximately 86% of them seen just once; the ten biggest clones take up approximately 25%. Sample: PBMCs or T cells enriched from blood (not recorded which). The receptors stem from a woman between 40 and 55 years old in a cohort exposed to, infected with or recovered from COVID-19 (not recorded which). Both conserved end residues are part of each CDR3.

V: TRBV5-6
J: TRBJ2-7
CDR3: CASSFGTGMSEQYF

V: TRBV7-9
J: TRBJ2-2
CDR3: CASSPSGSGRAGGGELFF

V: TRBV4-2
J: TRBJ1-2
CDR3: CASSQGSGGGYTF

V: TRBV7-8
J: TRBJ1-5
CDR3: CASSAWGGYQPQHF

V: TRBV9
J: TRBJ2-2
CDR3: CASSVEGGAVTGELFF

V: TRBV27
J: TRBJ2-1
CDR3: CASIPLGGNEQFF

V: TRBV25-1
J: TRBJ2-1
CDR3: CASSEWIAGGRVANEQFF

V: TRBV19
J: TRBJ1-1
CDR3: CASSSGVTGRMNTEAFF

V: TRBV2
J: TRBJ2-7
CDR3: CASSDQGQDYEQYF

V: TRBV27
J: TRBJ2-1
CDR3: CASSLIAGGPQHEQFF

V: TRBV4-1
J: TRBJ1-2
CDR3: CASSQVVLNYGYTF

V: TRBV7-6
J: TRBJ1-1
CDR3: CASTQTSGNTEAFF

V: TRBV10-2
J: TRBJ2-1
CDR3: CASTNSGGWTLIGNEQFF

V: TRBV6-6
J: TRBJ1-2
CDR3: CASSDTGGYTF

V: TRBV4-2
J: TRBJ1-2
CDR3: CASSQGGDSLMRGYTF

V: TRBV7-9
J: TRBJ2-5
CDR3: CASSREETQYF

V: TRBV5-6
J: TRBJ1-2
CDR3: CASMRTGDNYGYTF

V: TRBV28
J: TRBJ1-5
CDR3: CASSGGTGLSNQPQHF

V: TRBV11-2
J: TRBJ1-1
CDR3: CASSPAGLQGEAFF

V: TRBV6-1
J: TRBJ2-2
CDR3: CASSDDREANTGELFF

V: TRBV7-9
J: TRBJ1-6
CDR3: CASSVTAGSNSPLHF

V: TRBV3-1/TRBV3-2
J: TRBJ1-3
CDR3: CASSPNGFTGNTIYF

V: TRBV6-2/TRBV6-3
J: TRBJ2-1
CDR3: CASSFSSDSYNEQFF

V: TRBV9
J: TRBJ2-5
CDR3: CASSVDGTAQETQYF

V: TRBV14
J: TRBJ1-1
CDR3: CASSQSYGTEAFF

V: TRBV14
J: TRBJ1-1
CDR3: CASSQDLLRTGGFGTEAFF